The sequence of this T cell receptor (beta chain) was determined in a study of cytomegalovirus exposure and HLA in healthy donors. Regarding the study as a whole: The dataset shows that most TCR sequences were rare, while some public TCRs occurred in many donors. Overall, roughly 170 TCR beta chains were annotated as cytomegalovirus-associated. The authors later found HLA-associated TCR beta chains more clonally expanded than equally common others. As a later analysis showed, several of the most significant clusters appeared to be linked to common viral pathogens.

With regard to this clone: Its cognate antigen is unknown.

V lost 2 bases and J lost 2, with 12 bases in between. The CDR3 loop spans 15 amino acids. The primer mix had 60 Vbeta and 13 Jbeta primers. Assay used: immunoSEQ multiplex PCR; TCRdb lists only in-frame clones, some missing. The data hold around 180,000 clones, with over 60% observed a single time. Sequenced sample: PBMCs. This chain links TRBV23-1 with TRBJ1-1, with D uncertain. TRBV23-1 is known as an ORF, though its function is uncertain. The receptor was isolated from a girl aged 5-17 years in good health and CMV-seronegative. The CDR3 region has the DNA TGCGCCAGCAGTCAACTATCAGGTAGAAACACTGAAGCTTTCTTT. Its protein product is CASSQLSGRNTEAFF.